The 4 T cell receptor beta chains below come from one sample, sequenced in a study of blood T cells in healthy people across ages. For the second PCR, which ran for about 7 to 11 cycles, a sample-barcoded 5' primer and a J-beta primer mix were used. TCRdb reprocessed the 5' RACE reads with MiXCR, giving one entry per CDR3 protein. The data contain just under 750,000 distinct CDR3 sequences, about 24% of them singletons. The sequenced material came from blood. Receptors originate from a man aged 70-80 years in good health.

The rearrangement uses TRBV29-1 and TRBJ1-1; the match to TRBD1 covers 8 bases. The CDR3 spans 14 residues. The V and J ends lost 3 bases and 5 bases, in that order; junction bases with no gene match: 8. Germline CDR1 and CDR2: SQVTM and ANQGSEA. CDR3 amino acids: CSVEGDRGGTEAFF. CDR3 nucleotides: TGCAGCGTTGAGGGAGACAGGGGAGGGACTGAAGCTTTCTTT.

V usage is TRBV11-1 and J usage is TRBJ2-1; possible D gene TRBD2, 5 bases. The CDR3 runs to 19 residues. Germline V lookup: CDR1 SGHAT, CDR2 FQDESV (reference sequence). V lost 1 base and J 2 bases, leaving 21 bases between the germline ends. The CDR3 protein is CASSLGSGLGPTAYNEQFF. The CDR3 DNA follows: TGTGCCAGCAGCTTAGGCTCAGGACTTGGGCCGACGGCCTACAATGAGCAGTTCTTC.

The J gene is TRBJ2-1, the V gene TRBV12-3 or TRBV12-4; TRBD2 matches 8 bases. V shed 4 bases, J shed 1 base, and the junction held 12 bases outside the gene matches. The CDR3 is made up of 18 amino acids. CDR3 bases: TGTGCCAGCAGTTCGCCTCGATCAGCGGGGGAGTCCTACAATGAGCAGTTCTTC. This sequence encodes CASSSPRSAGESYNEQFF.

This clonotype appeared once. In DNA, the CDR3 is TGCAGCGTTGAGTTTCCCCTTCAAGAGACCCAGTACTTC. Translating gives CSVEFPLQETQYF. The V call is TRBV29-1, the J call TRBJ2-5; D gene ambiguous. Trimming cost V 3 bases and J 2 bases, with 10 bases left between them. The germline V gene has CDR1 SQVTM and CDR2 ANQGSEA. The CDR3 totals 13 residues. The full variable domain, in which reference TRBV29-1 and TRBJ2-5 provide the parts outside the CDR3, is SAVISQKPSRDICQRGTSLTIQCQVDSQVTMMFWYRQQPGQSLTLIATANQGSEATYESGFVIDKFPISRPNLTFSTLTVSNMSPEDSSIYLCSVEFPLQETQYFGPGTRLLVL.